The T cell receptor (beta chain) under discussion was sequenced for a study of OX40 agonist ivuxolimab in advanced cancers. Whole-study context: Previous treatment with anti-PD-1, anti-PD-L1 or anti-CTLA-4 therapy was allowed; 40% had received some.

CDR1 SGHAT and CDR2 FQNNGV come from the germline V gene. Between the trimmed V and J ends, which lost 0 bases and 8 bases, there was a span of 14 bases. CDR3 length: 15 residues. On this clone: What it binds is unknown.

TCRdb's copy holds only in-frame clones and misses some; the assay was immunoSEQ multiplex PCR. The table includes 20,000 to 25,000 clones, around 82% detected once. Regarding the study as a whole: Expanded clones were, on average, more numerous among CD8+ T cells than CD4+.

The input for sequencing was CD4+ or CD8+ T cells sorted from blood, taken in a trial of the OX40 agonist ivuxolimab. This TCR came from an adult with an advanced solid tumor such as melanoma, head and neck, liver or kidney cancer. V and J are TRBV11-2 and TRBJ2-1, with a weak D call TRBD2 (5 bases). The DNA of the CDR3 is TGTGCCAGCAGCTTAGAGGGAACAATGAGGGATGAGCAGTTCTTC. The encoded protein is CASSLEGTMRDEQFF.